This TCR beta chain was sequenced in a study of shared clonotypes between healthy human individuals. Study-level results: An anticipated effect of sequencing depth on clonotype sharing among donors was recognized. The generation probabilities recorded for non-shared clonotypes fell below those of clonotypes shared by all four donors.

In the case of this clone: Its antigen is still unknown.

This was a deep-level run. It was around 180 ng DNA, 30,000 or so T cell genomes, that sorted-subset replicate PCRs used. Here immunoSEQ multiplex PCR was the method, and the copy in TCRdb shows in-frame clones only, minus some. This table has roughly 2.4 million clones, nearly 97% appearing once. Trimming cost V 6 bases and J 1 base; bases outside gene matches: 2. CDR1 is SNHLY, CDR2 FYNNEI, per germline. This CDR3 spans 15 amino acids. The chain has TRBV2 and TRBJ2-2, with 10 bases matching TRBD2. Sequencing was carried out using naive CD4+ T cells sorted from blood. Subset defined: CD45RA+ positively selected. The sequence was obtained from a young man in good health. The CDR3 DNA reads TGTGCCAGCAGGGGACTAGCGAAGAACACCGGGGAGCTGTTTTTT. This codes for CASRGLAKNTGELFF.